A single sample gave rise to the 20 T cell receptor beta chains below, sequenced in a study of T cell repertoires in cytomegalovirus infection. MiXCR, run by TCRdb on the reads, gives a single entry per CDR3 protein. The sample contains 650,000 to 850,000 distinct CDR3 sequences, 25% to 35% of which appear only once. Their antigen targets remain unknown. The source material was cultured CD8+ T cells from PBMCs, sampled from culture after CMV antigen stimulation. These receptors were taken from a human donor in good health (CMV status not recorded). Some clones in this sample may be carry-over from other donors' samples.

The V gene is TRBV6-5, the J gene TRBJ1-6; D remains ambiguous. There are 12 residues in the CDR3. Germline V lookup: CDR1 MNHEY, CDR2 SVGAGI. Trimming removed 6 bases from V and 11 bases from J, with 11 bases in between. The CDR3 DNA follows: TGTGCCAGCAGGGAGGGTTTGGCACCCCTCCACTTT. It translates to CASREGLAPLHF.

Written as DNA, the CDR3 is TGTGCCAGCAGCTTACTAGCGGGACCCGGGGATACGCAGTATTTT. Protein sequence: CASSLLAGPGDTQYF. This rearrangement joins TRBV11-2 to TRBJ2-3, with 9 nucleotides matching TRBD2. The CDR3 has 15 amino acids. The germline V gene encodes CDR1 SGHAT and CDR2 FQNNGV. V lost 2 bases, J lost 6 bases, and 6 bases stayed unmatched.

J is TRBJ1-1 and V is TRBV6-5, with 7 bases aligning to TRBD1. Germline V CDR1 and CDR2: MNHEY, SVGAGI. The CDR3 length is 17 residues. Trimming removed 2 bases from V and 8 bases from J; junction bases left unmatched: 17. CDR3 residues: CASSYLYNLIRQGEAFF. CDR3 coding DNA: TGTGCCAGCAGTTACCTCTACAACCTTATTCGACAGGGAGAAGCTTTCTTT.

This clonotype was observed once. The V gene is TRBV27, the J gene TRBJ2-3, with D possibly matching TRBD2 (5 bases). V dropped 2 bases and J dropped 1 base, with 13 bases sitting between them. The CDR3 sequence is 16 residues long. Germline-derived CDR1 and CDR2 are MNHEY and SMNVEV (reference sequence). Here the CDR3 DNA reads TGTGCCAGCAGTTTAAGGAGGCCGTCGGGCACAGATACGCAGTATTTT. Protein sequence: CASSLRRPSGTDTQYF.

The chain employs TRBV5-1 and TRBJ1-1; D possibly corresponds to TRBD1 (5 bases). Trimming removed 3 bases at V and 4 bases at J, with 16 bases between. Germline values: CDR1 SGHRS, CDR2 YFSETQ. This CDR3 has 15 residues. This chain's CDR3 is CASSYRDPGATEAFF. Written as DNA, the CDR3 is TGCGCCAGCAGCTACCGGGACCCAGGAGCCACTGAAGCTTTCTTT.

This clonotype was observed a handful of times. V usage is TRBV7-6 and J usage is TRBJ2-1; tentative D call: TRBD2 (6 bases). The CDR3 covers 15 residues. The V end was cut by 4 bases, the J end by 2 bases, with 12 bases between. The germline CDR1 and CDR2 sequences are SGHVS and FNYEAQ. CDR3 sequence reads: CASSSLAVPYNEQFF. The CDR3 DNA reads as TGTGCCAGCAGCTCCTTAGCGGTGCCCTACAATGAGCAGTTCTTC.

The CDR3 loop is CASSILISGQGDNEQFF. CDR3 nucleotide sequence: TGTGCCAGCAGCATACTTATCTCGGGACAGGGCGACAATGAGCAGTTCTTC. The genes are TRBV6-6 and TRBJ2-1; 9 bases are shared with TRBD1. Germline CDR1 reads MNHNY; CDR2 reads SVGAGI (reference sequence). This CDR3 spans 17 amino acids. The V segment lost 6 bases and the J segment 5 bases; nucleotides outside the gene matches: 14.

Many counts were recorded for this clonotype. This chain links TRBV7-2 with TRBJ2-5, with 11 bases aligning to TRBD2. CDR1 and CDR2 from the germline V gene are SGHTA and FQGNSA. Trimming cost V 3 bases and J 4 bases; bases outside gene matches: 1. This CDR3 is 14 amino acids long. The CDR3 loop reads CASSFGTSGETQYF. The CDR3 region has the DNA TGTGCCAGCAGCTTTGGGACTAGCGGAGAGACCCAGTACTTC.

This clonotype came up a few times. The chain joins TRBV27 to TRBJ1-1; the D is unclear. Per germline, CDR1 MNHEY and CDR2 SMNVEV (reference sequence). The CDR3 has 13 residues. V was shortened by 3 bases and J by 6 bases, with 11 bases between the two germline ends. The CDR3 nucleotides read TGTGCCAGCAGTTTTAGTAGCTCCTCTGAAGCTTTCTTT. Its translation is CASSFSSSSEAFF.

There are a few counts of this clonotype. The chain carries TRBV15 and TRBJ2-7; D may be TRBD1 (6 bases). The V end was cut by 2 bases, the J end by 3 bases, with 20 bases between. CDR3 length equals 17 residues. Looked up from germline, CDR1 is LNHNV and CDR2 is YYDKDF (reference sequence). DNA for the CDR3: TGTGCCACCAGCAGAATTGGGGCACCCTTAGGGGGCTACGAGCAGTACTTC. Its translation: CATSRIGAPLGGYEQYF.

In its sample, this clonotype was seen a few times. Written as DNA, the CDR3 is TGTGCCAGCAGCGGCTGGTCGGAGCGCCGACGCTCCTACGAGCAGTACTTC. Translation gives CASSGWSERRRSYEQYF. This chain links TRBV5-6 with TRBJ2-7; D is ambiguous. Between the trimmed V and J ends, which lost 4 bases and 0 bases, there was a span of 20 bases. The length of the CDR3 is 17 residues. CDR1 and CDR2 from the germline V gene are SGHDT and YYEEEE.

This clonotype showed up just a few times. The chain recombines TRBV7-6 with TRBJ2-5; D ambiguous. V was cut by 5 bases and J by 5 bases, with 18 bases left in between. From germline, CDR1 is SGHVS and CDR2 FNYEAQ. This CDR3 comprises 15 residues. The DNA of the CDR3 is TGTGCCAGCAGCCCACTCGTCCCGCAGGAGGAGACCCAGTACTTC. Translated: CASSPLVPQEETQYF.

The chain uses TRBV19 and TRBJ2-5, with TRBD2 as a possible D gene (6 bases). V lost 5 bases to trimming and J lost 0 bases, with 7 bases between them. The CDR3 runs 13 residues. Germline V lookup: CDR1 LNHDA, CDR2 SQIVND (reference sequence). The DNA for the CDR3 is TGTGCCAGTAGTCGACTAGACCAAGAGACCCAGTACTTC. It is translated as CASSRLDQETQYF.

This clonotype was observed a handful of times. This chain joins TRBV20-1 and TRBJ1-4; 8 nucleotides align to TRBD1. With 1 base clipped from V and 5 bases from J, the junction kept 6 bases outside the gene matches. The V gene's germline CDR1 is DFQATT and CDR2 SNEGSKA (reference sequence). The CDR3 covers 15 residues. CDR3 in amino acids: CSARAGDRPNEKLFF. CDR3 sequence (DNA): TGCAGTGCTAGAGCCGGGGACAGGCCGAATGAAAAACTGTTTTTT.

V and J are TRBV28 and TRBJ1-2; TRBD1 is a possible D gene (5 bases). This CDR3 has 14 residues. Germline V gives CDR1 MDHEN, CDR2 SYDVKM. V lost 6 bases to trimming and J lost 3 bases, with 14 bases between them. The CDR3 DNA reads TGTGCCAGCAGGACAGCAGGGTACGACTATGGCTACACCTTC. Protein: CASRTAGYDYGYTF.

This clonotype came up once. The chain combines TRBV6-6 with TRBJ1-5; 8 bases agree with TRBD1. There are 14 residues in the CDR3. Germline CDR1 MNHNY, CDR2 SVGAGI (reference sequence). Losses at the gene ends were 6 bases for V and 4 bases for J; bases not matched to a gene: 5. The CDR3 bases are TGTGCCAGCAGACTCGGGGACAGGAATCAGCCCCAGCATTTT. Translation: CASRLGDRNQPQHF.

The chain carries TRBV5-5 and TRBJ2-1; D uncertain. This CDR3 region has 19 residues. Trimming removed 2 bases from V and 0 bases from J, with 21 bases in between. CDR1 is SGHKS and CDR2 is YYEKEE in the germline V gene (reference sequence). CDR3 amino acids: CASSFSPVEGVTSYNEQFF. The DNA of the CDR3 is TGTGCCAGCAGCTTTTCGCCAGTCGAAGGCGTAACCTCCTACAATGAGCAGTTCTTC.

This clonotype was recorded at least ten times. The chain couples TRBV28 to TRBJ1-5; D is unresolved. Germline values: CDR1 MDHEN, CDR2 SYDVKM. The CDR3 is 12 residues long. Trimming removed 5 bases at V and 7 bases at J, with 9 bases between. The CDR3 region is CASSPFMQPQHF. The CDR3 DNA follows: TGTGCCAGCAGTCCATTCATGCAGCCCCAGCATTTT.

The chain joins TRBV27 to TRBJ1-2; D unclear. V was clipped by 6 bases and J by 3 bases, with 17 bases between them. CDR1 MNHEY and CDR2 SMNVEV come from the germline V gene (reference sequence). The CDR3 has 15 amino acids. Here the CDR3 reads CASRALAVADYGYTF. The CDR3 nucleotides read TGTGCCAGCAGGGCCCTCGCCGTAGCAGACTATGGCTACACCTTC.

The sample holds many counts of this clonotype. This sequence joins TRBV7-2 and TRBJ2-7; TRBD2 matches 8 bases. V gave up 1 base and J gave up 5 bases; unmatched junction bases: 13. The CDR3 extends over 17 amino acids. Germline V CDR1 and CDR2: SGHTA, FQGNSA. CDR3: CASSLVGLETESNEQYF. The CDR3 bases are TGTGCCAGCAGCTTAGTGGGACTAGAGACGGAATCAAACGAGCAGTACTTC. Filled out from reference TRBV7-2 and TRBJ2-7, the complete variable domain reads GAGVSQSPSNKVTEKGKDVELRCDPISGHTALYWYRQSLGQGLEFLIYFQGNSAPDKSGLPSDRFSAERTGGSVSTLTIQRTQQEDSAVYLCASSLVGLETESNEQYFGPGTRLTVT.